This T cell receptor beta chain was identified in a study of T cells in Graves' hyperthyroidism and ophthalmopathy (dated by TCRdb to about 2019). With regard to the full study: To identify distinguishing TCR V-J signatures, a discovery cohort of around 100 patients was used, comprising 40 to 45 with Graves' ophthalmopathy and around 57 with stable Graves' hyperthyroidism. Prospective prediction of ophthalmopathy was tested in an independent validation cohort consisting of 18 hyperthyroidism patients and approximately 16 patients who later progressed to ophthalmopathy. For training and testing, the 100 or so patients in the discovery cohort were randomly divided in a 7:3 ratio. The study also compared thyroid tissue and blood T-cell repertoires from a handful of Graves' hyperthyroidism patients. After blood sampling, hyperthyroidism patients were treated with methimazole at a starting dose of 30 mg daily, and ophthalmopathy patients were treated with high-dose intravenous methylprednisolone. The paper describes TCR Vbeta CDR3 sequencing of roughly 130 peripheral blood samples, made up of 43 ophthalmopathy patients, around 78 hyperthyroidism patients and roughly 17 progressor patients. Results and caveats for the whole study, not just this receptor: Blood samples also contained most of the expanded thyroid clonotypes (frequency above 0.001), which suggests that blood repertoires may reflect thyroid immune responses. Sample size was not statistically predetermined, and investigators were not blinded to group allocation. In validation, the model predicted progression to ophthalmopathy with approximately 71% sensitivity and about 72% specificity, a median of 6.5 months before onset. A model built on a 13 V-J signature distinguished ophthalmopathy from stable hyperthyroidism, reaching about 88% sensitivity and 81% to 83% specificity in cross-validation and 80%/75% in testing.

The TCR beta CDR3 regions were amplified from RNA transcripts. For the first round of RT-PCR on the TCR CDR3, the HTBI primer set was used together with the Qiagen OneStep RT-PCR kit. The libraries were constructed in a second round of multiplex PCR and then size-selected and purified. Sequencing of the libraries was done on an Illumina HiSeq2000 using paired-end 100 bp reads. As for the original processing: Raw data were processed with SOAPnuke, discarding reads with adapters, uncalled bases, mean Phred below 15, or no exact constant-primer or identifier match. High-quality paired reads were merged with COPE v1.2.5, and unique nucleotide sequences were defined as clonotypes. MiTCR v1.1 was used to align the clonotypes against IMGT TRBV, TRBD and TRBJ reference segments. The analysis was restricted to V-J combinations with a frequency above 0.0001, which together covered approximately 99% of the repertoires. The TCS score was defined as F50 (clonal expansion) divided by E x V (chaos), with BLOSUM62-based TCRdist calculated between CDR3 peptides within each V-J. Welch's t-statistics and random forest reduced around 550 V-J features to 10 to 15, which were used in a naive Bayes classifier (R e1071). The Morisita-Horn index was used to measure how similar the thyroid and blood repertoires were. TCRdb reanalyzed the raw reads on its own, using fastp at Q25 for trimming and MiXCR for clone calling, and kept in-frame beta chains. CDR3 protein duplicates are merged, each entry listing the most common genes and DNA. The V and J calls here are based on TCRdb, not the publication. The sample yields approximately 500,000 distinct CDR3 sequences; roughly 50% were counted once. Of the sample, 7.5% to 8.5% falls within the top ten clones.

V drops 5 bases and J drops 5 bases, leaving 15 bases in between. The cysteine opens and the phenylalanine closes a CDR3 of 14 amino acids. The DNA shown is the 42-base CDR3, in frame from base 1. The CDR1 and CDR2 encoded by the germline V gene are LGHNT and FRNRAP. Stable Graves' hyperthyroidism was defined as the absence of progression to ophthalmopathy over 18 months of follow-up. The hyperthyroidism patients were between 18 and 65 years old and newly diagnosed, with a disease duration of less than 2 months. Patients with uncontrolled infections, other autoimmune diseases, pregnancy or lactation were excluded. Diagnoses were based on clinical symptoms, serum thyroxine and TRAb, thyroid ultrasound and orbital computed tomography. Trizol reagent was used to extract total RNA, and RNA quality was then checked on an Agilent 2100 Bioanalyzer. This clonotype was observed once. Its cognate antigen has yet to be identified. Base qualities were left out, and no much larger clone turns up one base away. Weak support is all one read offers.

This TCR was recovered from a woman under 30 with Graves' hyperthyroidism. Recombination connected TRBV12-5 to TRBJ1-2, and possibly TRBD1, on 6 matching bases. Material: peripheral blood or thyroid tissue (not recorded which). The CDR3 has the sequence CASGRRGSPYGYTF. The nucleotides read TGTGCTAGTGGTCGTAGGGGGTCTCCTTATGGCTACACCTTC.